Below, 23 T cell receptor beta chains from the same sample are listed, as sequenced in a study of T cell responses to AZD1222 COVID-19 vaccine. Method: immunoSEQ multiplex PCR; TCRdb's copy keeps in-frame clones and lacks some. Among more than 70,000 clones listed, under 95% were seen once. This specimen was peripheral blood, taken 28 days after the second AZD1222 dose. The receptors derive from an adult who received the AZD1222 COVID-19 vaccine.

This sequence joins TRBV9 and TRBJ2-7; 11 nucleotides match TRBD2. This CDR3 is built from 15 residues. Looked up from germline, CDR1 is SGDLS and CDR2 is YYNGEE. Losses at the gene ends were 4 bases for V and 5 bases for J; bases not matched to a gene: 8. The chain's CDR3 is CASSPRLAGRDEQYF. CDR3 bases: TGTGCCAGCAGCCCCCGACTAGCGGGACGGGACGAGCAGTACTTC.

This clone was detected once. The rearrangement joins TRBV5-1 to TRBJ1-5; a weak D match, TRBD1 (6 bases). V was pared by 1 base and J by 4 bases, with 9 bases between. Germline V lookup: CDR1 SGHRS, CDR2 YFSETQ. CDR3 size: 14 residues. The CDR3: CASSLSGTNQPQHF. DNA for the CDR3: TGCGCCAGCAGCTTGTCCGGGACAAATCAGCCCCAGCATTTT.

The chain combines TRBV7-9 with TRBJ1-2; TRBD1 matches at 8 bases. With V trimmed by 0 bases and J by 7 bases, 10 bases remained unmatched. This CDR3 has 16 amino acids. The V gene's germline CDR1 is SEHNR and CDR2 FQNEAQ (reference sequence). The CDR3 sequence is CASSLAGGQGVSGYTF. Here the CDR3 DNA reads TGTGCCAGCAGCTTAGCCGGCGGACAGGGAGTCTCTGGCTACACCTTC.

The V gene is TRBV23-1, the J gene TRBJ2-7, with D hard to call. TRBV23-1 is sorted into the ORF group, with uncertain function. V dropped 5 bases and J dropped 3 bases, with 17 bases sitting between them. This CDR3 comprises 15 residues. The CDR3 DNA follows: TGCGCCAGCAGTGCTATGGGCAGAAAACTCTACGAGCAGTACTTC. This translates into CASSAMGRKLYEQYF.

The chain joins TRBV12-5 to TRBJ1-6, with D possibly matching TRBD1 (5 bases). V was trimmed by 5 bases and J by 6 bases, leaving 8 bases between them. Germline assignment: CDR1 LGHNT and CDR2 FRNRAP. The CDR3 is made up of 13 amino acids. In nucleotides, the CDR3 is TGTGCTAGTGGTCACGGGGCTAATTCACCCCTCCACTTT. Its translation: CASGHGANSPLHF.

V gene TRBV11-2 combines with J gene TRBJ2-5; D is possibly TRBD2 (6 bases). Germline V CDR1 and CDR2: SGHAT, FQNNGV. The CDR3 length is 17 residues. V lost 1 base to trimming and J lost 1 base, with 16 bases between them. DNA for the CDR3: TGTGCCAGCAGCTTAGTTGCCGGGCGGGACCTCCAAGAGACCCAGTACTTC. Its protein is CASSLVAGRDLQETQYF.

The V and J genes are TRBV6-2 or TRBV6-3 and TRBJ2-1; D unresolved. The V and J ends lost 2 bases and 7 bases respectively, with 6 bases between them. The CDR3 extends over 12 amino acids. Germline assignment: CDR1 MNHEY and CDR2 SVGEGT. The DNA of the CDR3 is TGTGCCAGCAGTTACGCTGGGAATGAGCAGTTCTTC. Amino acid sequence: CASSYAGNEQFF.

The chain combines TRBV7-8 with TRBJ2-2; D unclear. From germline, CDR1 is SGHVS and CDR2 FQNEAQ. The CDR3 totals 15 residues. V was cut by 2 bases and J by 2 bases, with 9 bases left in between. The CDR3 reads CASSLPRSNTGELFF. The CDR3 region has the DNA TGTGCCAGCAGCTTACCCCGAAGTAACACCGGGGAGCTGTTTTTT.

The CDR3 bases are TGTGCCAGCAGTTTGATAGGGCAGAAAAACACCGGGGAGCTGTTTTTT. Translating gives CASSLIGQKNTGELFF. This chain connects TRBV28 to TRBJ2-2; D gene ambiguous. V dropped 3 bases and J dropped 2 bases, with 13 bases sitting between them. CDR3 length: 16 amino acids. Germline values: CDR1 MDHEN, CDR2 SYDVKM.

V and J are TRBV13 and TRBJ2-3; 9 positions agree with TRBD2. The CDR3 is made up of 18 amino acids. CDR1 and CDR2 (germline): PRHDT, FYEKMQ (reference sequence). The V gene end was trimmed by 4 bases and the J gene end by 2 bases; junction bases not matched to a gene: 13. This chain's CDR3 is CASSSPREGLGNTDTQYF. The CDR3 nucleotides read TGTGCCAGCAGCTCCCCGCGGGAGGGCCTCGGCAACACAGATACGCAGTATTTT.

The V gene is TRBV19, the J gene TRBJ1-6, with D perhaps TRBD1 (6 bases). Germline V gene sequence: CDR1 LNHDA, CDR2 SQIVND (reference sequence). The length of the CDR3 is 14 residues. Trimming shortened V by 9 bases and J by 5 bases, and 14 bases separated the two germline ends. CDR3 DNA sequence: TGTGCCAGACCCCTCAGGGGTAATAATTCACCCCTCCACTTT. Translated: CARPLRGNNSPLHF. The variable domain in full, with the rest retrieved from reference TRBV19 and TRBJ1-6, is DGGITQSPKYLFRKEGQNVTLSCEQNLNHDAMYWYRQDPGQGLRLIYYSQIVNDFQKGDIAEGYSVSREKKESFPLTVTSAQKNPTAFYLCARPLRGNNSPLHFGNGTRLTVT.

CDR3 amino acids: CASSDATSGRAFTDTQYF. For the CDR3, the DNA is TGTGCCAGCAGTGACGCGACTAGCGGGAGGGCCTTCACAGATACGCAGTATTTT. This rearrangement joins TRBV25-1 to TRBJ2-3; TRBD2 agrees at 14 bases. Germline V gene lookup returns CDR1 MGHDK and CDR2 SYGVNS. V trimming: 3 bases; J trimming: 2 bases; junction bases outside the gene matches: 7. This CDR3 comprises 18 residues.

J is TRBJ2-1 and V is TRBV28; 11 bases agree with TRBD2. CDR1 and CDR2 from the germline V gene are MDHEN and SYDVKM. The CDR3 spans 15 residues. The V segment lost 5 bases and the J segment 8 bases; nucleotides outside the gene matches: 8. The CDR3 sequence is CASSRTSGSFDEQFF. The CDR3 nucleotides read TGTGCCAGCAGTCGTACTAGCGGGAGCTTCGATGAGCAGTTCTTC.

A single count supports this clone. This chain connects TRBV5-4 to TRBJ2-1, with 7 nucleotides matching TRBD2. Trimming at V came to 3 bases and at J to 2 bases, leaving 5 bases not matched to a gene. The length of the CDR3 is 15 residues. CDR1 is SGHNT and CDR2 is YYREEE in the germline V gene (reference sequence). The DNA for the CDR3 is TGTGCCAGCAGCTCACGGGCGGGAGCCTACAATGAGCAGTTCTTC. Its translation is CASSSRAGAYNEQFF.

The CDR3 reads CASGGQDENPTRSYEQYF. The CDR3 DNA is TGTGCCAGCGGGGGACAGGACGAGAACCCCACACGCTCCTACGAGCAGTACTTC. This rearrangement joins TRBV28 to TRBJ2-7; 8 positions match TRBD1. This CDR3 comprises 18 residues. Germline CDR1 and CDR2: MDHEN and SYDVKM. The V gene end was trimmed by 8 bases and the J gene end by 0 bases; junction bases not matched to a gene: 18.

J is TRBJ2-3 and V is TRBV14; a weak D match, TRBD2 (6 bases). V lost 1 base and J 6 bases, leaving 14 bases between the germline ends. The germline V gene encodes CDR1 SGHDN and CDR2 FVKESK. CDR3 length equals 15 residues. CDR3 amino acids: CASSQGRRGWDTQYF. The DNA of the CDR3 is TGTGCCAGCAGCCAAGGGAGGAGGGGCTGGGATACGCAGTATTTT.

CDR3 amino acids: CASSAAGLAGEAAYNEQFF. CDR3 DNA sequence: TGTGCCAGCAGCGCGGCGGGACTAGCGGGAGAGGCGGCCTACAATGAGCAGTTCTTC. The chain combines TRBV9 with TRBJ2-1, with 14 positions matching TRBD2. CDR1 SGDLS and CDR2 YYNGEE come from the germline V gene. This CDR3 has 19 residues. Trimming at V came to 3 bases and at J to 2 bases, leaving 10 bases not matched to a gene. The full variable domain, in which reference TRBV9 and TRBJ2-1 provide the parts outside the CDR3, is DSGVTQTPKHLITATGQRVTLRCSPRSGDLSVYWYQQSLDQGLQFLIQYYNGEERAKGNILERFSAQQFPDLHSELNLSSLELGDSALYFCASSAAGLAGEAAYNEQFFGPGTRLTVL.

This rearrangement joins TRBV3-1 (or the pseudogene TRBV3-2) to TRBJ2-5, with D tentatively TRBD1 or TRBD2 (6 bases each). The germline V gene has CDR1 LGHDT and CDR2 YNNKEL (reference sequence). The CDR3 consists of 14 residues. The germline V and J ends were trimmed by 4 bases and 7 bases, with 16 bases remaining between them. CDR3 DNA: TGTGCCAGCAGCCCCGAGGGGGGCGTGGTGACCCAGTACTTC. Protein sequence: CASSPEGGVVTQYF.

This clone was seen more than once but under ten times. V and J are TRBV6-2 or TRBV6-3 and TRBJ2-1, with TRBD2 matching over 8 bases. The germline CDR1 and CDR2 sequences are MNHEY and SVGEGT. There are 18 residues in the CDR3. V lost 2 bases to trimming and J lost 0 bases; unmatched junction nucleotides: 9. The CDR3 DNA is TGTGCCAGCAGTTACAATCCCAGACTAGCGCTCTCCTACAATGAGCAGTTCTTC. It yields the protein CASSYNPRLALSYNEQFF.

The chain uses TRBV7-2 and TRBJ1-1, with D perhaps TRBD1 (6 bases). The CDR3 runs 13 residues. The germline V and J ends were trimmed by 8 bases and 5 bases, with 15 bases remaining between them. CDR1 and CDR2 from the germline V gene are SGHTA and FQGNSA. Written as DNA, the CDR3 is TGTGCCAGCCCCCCTTCAGGGGAAACTGAAGCTTTCTTT. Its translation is CASPPSGETEAFF.

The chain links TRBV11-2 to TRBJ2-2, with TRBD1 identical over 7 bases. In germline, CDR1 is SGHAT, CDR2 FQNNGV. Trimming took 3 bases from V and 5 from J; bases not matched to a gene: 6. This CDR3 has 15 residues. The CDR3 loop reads CASSFGEGATGELFF. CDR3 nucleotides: TGTGCCAGCAGCTTTGGAGAGGGGGCAACCGGGGAGCTGTTTTTT.

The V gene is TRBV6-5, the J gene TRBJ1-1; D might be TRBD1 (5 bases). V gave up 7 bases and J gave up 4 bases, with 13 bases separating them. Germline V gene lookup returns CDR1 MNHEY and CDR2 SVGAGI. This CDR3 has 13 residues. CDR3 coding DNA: TGTGCCAGCAAAACCCAGGGAATCACTGAAGCTTTCTTT. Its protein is CASKTQGITEAFF.

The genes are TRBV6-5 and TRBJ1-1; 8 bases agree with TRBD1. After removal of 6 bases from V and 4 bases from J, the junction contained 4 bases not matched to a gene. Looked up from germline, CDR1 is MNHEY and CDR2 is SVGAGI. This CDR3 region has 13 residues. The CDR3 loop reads CASSLDRATEAFF. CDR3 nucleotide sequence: TGTGCCAGCAGCCTGGACAGGGCCACTGAAGCTTTCTTT.